Listed here is a single TCR beta chain. As yet, its antigen is unknown. Authors' data handling: For the immunoSEQ data, sequences were junction-only without quality scores, so filtering differed. Only in-frame clones appear in the TCRdb table, and some are missing; sequencing was by immunoSEQ multiplex PCR. Clone size and the V and J calls come from that table; the DNA yielded D and trimming. The sample consists of over 2 million clones, roughly 90% of them appearing once. The sample belongs to a study of shared clonotypes between healthy human individuals. This CDR3 is built from 12 residues. General observations from the study: Some clonotypes were shared by all four sorted-subset donors, while others were not shared. The non-shared ones had lower generation probabilities than the shared ones. The expectation was that sequencing depth would affect clonotype sharing among donors. In general, naive subsets displayed greater estimated richness than memory subsets did.

The specimen was naive CD4+ T cells from PBMCs. Specified subset: CD45RA+ positively selected. The chain uses TRBV21-1 and TRBJ1-5; the table calls TRBD1, which could not be checked here. TRBV21-1 corresponds to a pseudogene. This TCR came from a man aged 18 to 29 in good health. Some clones in this sample may be carry-over from other donors' samples. The CDR3 DNA follows: TGTGCCAGCACCCCCTGGGCAGGGGCCCAGCATTTT. Protein product: CASTPWAGAQHF.